Following are 10 T cell receptor beta chains from one sample sequenced in a study of beta chain features in type 1 diabetes. Investigators reverse transcribed all isolated RNA, so they sequenced expressed TCRB transcripts. Measured with immunoSEQ multiplex PCR; TCRdb has only the in-frame clones, and not every one. Of about 45,000 clones listed, 66% are singletons. These receptors are not linked to any known antigen. Study observations and caveats: Type 1 diabetes patients had moderately but significantly shorter TCRB CDR3s in all four CD4+ subsets.

Sequencing was carried out using Tregs from blood. The receptors come from a young woman with type 1 diabetes.

This chain uses TRBV18 with TRBJ2-5; D is undetermined. Trimming cost V 0 bases and J 5 bases, with 7 bases left between them. This CDR3 region has 13 residues. Germline V gene sequence: CDR1 KGHSH, CDR2 LQKENI. Here the CDR3 reads CASSPPPGETQYF. The CDR3 DNA sequence: TGTGCCAGCTCACCACCCCCGGGTGAGACCCAGTACTTC.

The sample holds one count of this clone. V is TRBV4-3 and J is TRBJ1-3; D gene uncertain. V lost 1 base, J lost 4 bases, and 14 bases lay in between. Germline assignment: CDR1 LGHNA and CDR2 YSLEER. The CDR3 totals 16 residues. The CDR3 protein is CASSQAGQSGGNTIYF. The CDR3 bases are TGCGCCAGCAGCCAAGCGGGTCAGTCTGGGGGAAACACCATATATTTT.

The CDR3, as DNA: TGTGCCATCTCAGGGGGCCTAGGCAATCAGCCCCAGCATTTT. Amino acids: CAISGGLGNQPQHF. The rearrangement joins TRBV6-6 to TRBJ1-5, with 8 bases lining up with TRBD1. The length of the CDR3 is 14 residues. Germline V CDR1 and CDR2: MNHNY, SVGAGI (reference sequence). J gave up 2 bases and V 10 bases, and 7 bases lay outside the gene matches.

This clone was seen a handful of times. This chain uses TRBV6-5 with TRBJ2-7; D is uncertain. This CDR3 is 15 amino acids long. Germline lookup yields CDR1 MNHEY and CDR2 SVGAGI. V lost 0 bases and J 2 bases, leaving 11 bases between the germline ends. The CDR3 sequence is CASSYSYGYAYEQYF. As DNA, the CDR3 is TGTGCCAGCAGTTACTCCTACGGGTACGCCTACGAGCAGTACTTC.

The chain has TRBV4-3 and TRBJ2-1; D perhaps matches TRBD2 (5 bases). The CDR3 totals 15 residues. Trimming took 1 base from V and 6 from J, leaving 13 bases between them. CDR1 LGHNA and CDR2 YSLEER come from the germline V gene. CDR3 in DNA: TGCGCCAGCAGCCAAGGGTTATCCGGGGTCAATGAGCAGTTCTTC. As protein: CASSQGLSGVNEQFF.

The CDR3 sequence is CASSLIQGATQYF. The CDR3 DNA sequence: TGTGCCAGCAGTCTGATACAGGGAGCGACCCAGTACTTC. J is TRBJ2-5 and V is TRBV7-3, with a tentative D call TRBD1 (6 bases). CDR1 and CDR2 (germline): SGHTA, FQGTGA. The CDR3 spans 13 residues. V lost 6 bases and J lost 7, with 15 bases in between.

The rearrangement uses TRBV5-1 and TRBJ2-4; D is uncertain. The CDR3 length is 14 residues. Per the germline V gene, CDR1 is SGHRS and CDR2 is YFSETQ. Trimming stripped 0 bases from V and 15 bases from J, with 19 bases between. The CDR3 spells CASSLALICESTYF. CDR3 in DNA: TGCGCCAGCAGCTTGGCCCTAATTTGTGAGTCTACGTACTTC.

Notes on this clone: One end of the junction does not line up with germline, which may come from a read error. The chain couples TRBV5-1 to TRBJ1-1, with a possible D match to TRBD1 (6 bases). Germline CDR1 and CDR2: SGHRS and YFSETQ. The CDR3 runs 17 residues. The CDR3 nucleotides are TGCGCCAGCAACTTGGCGGCAGGGACACTACTGAACACTGAAGCTTTCTTT. Its translation is CASNLAAGTLLNTEAFF.

This clone was recorded a few times. V and J are TRBV7-9 and TRBJ1-1; D perhaps matches TRBD1 (5 bases). Trimming cost V 5 bases and J 3 bases, with 13 bases left between them. CDR1 and CDR2 (germline): SEHNR, FQNEAQ (reference sequence). The CDR3 consists of 14 residues. The CDR3 DNA sequence: TGTGCCAGCAGCCCGAGACAGTCCTACACTGAAGCTTTCTTT. Encoded protein: CASSPRQSYTEAFF.

Concerning this clone: One junction end does not reproduce the germline sequence, and a read error may be involved. The V call is TRBV12-5, the J call TRBJ1-1; tentatively, D is TRBD1 (5 bases). Germline V gene sequence: CDR1 LGHNT, CDR2 FRNRAP. CDR3 length equals 20 residues. The CDR3 DNA reads as TGTGCTAGTGGTTTGGTACGGGGGGGGATCCCTACCTGGTGGAACACTGAAACTTTCTTT. Its protein is CASGLVRGGIPTWWNTETFF.